Following are 13 T cell receptor beta chains from one sample sequenced in a study of cytomegalovirus exposure and HLA in healthy donors. Primers for the PCR totalled 60 Vbeta and 13 Jbeta. Some clones are missing from TCRdb's copy, which holds only in-frame ones; the method was immunoSEQ multiplex PCR. The sample carries more than 100,000 clones, 87% recorded once. The specimen was PBMCs. These receptors were obtained from a woman in her thirties in good health and CMV-seronegative.

This clone was seen a handful of times. Mismatch with germline at one junction end may stem from a read error. This chain uses TRBV5-1 with TRBJ2-1; maybe TRBD1 (5 bases). This CDR3 contains 16 residues. Germline CDR1 is SGHRS and CDR2 is YFSETQ. CDR3 bases: TGCGCCAGCAGAAGCTATATAGGGGTCCCAAACAATGGGCAGTTCTTC. Protein sequence: CASRSYIGVPNNGQFF.

This clone was recorded once. The rearrangement uses TRBV27 and TRBJ2-7; the D gene is possibly TRBD2 (7 bases). Germline V lookup: CDR1 MNHEY, CDR2 SMNVEV (reference sequence). Trimming pared 0 bases from V and 3 bases from J, leaving 12 bases between. CDR3 length: 15 residues. The chain's CDR3 is CASSLSGGTLYEQYF. CDR3 coding DNA: TGTGCCAGCAGTTTATCGGGGGGGACACTCTACGAGCAGTACTTC.

This clone was counted a single time. The CDR3 DNA is TGTGCCAGCAGTGAAGCCGGACAGGGGGCGTGGGAGACCCAGTACTTC. This encodes CASSEAGQGAWETQYF. This rearrangement joins TRBV2 to TRBJ2-5; TRBD1 agrees at 11 bases. The J segment lost 5 bases and the V segment lost 0 bases, leaving 5 bases of the junction unmatched. The CDR3 covers 16 residues. The germline V gene has CDR1 SNHLY and CDR2 FYNNEI.

The chain employs TRBV6-5 and TRBJ2-5, with D possibly matching TRBD1 (5 bases). The J call may not be correct, given that the DNA end is closer to TRBJ2-7. Germline assignment: CDR1 MNHEY and CDR2 SVGAGI. The CDR3 is made up of 15 amino acids. The CDR3: CASLPGFPSSYEQYF. CDR3 in DNA: TGTGCCAGCCTTCCAGGGTTCCCGAGCTCCTACGAGCAGTACTTC.

This chain links TRBV19 with TRBJ2-2; D uncertain. V gave up 3 bases and J gave up 4 bases, with 9 bases separating them. Germline CDR1 is LNHDA and CDR2 is SQIVND (reference sequence). The CDR3 contains 14 residues. For the CDR3, the DNA is TGTGCCAGTAGTATTCCCCCCGGCACCGGGGAGCTGTTTTTT. This codes for CASSIPPGTGELFF.

The V and J genes are TRBV28 and TRBJ2-7; D remains ambiguous. The germline V gene encodes CDR1 MDHEN and CDR2 SYDVKM. Between the trimmed V and J ends, which lost 4 bases and 0 bases, there was a span of 7 bases. There are 13 residues in the CDR3. In nucleotides, the CDR3 is TGTGCCAGCAGTTACGGTAACTCCTACGAGCAGTACTTC. Its translation is CASSYGNSYEQYF.

The rearrangement uses TRBV21-1 and TRBJ2-1; the D call in the table, TRBD2, was not verified against the DNA. TRBV21-1 is a pseudogene segment. CDR3 length: 17 amino acids. The CDR3 region has the DNA TGTGCCAGCAGCAAAGGAGGACTAGCGGACGGAGTCAATGAGCAGTTCTTC. As protein: CASSKGGLADGVNEQFF.

This clone came up once. This chain uses TRBV10-3 with TRBJ2-5; 8 bases are shared with TRBD2. The trim removed 11 bases at V and 3 bases at J, leaving 5 bases unmatched. CDR1 and CDR2 from the germline V gene are ENHRY and SYGVKD. This CDR3 comprises 12 residues. DNA for the CDR3: TGTGCCTCCGCGGGACTAGAAGAGACCCAGTACTTC. It yields the protein CASAGLEETQYF.

This chain uses TRBV7-8 with TRBJ2-5; the D gene is possibly TRBD1 (6 bases). Trimming shortened V by 0 bases and J by 8 bases, and 25 bases separated the two germline ends. The CDR3 has 18 residues. CDR1 and CDR2 (germline): SGHVS, FQNEAQ. CDR3 in amino acids: CASSLALDSTGDKRTQYF. CDR3 bases: TGTGCCAGCAGCTTAGCGTTAGATTCGACAGGAGATAAGAGAACCCAGTACTTC.

The chain joins TRBV27 to TRBJ1-2; 9 nucleotides align to TRBD1. The CDR3 is made up of 16 amino acids. The V gene end was trimmed by 3 bases and the J gene end by 4 bases; junction bases not matched to a gene: 9. Per the germline V gene, CDR1 is MNHEY and CDR2 is SMNVEV (reference sequence). As DNA, the CDR3 is TGTGCCAGCAGTTTTTCCCCGACAGGGGGAACCTATGGCTACACCTTC. Residues: CASSFSPTGGTYGYTF.

J is TRBJ1-1 and V is TRBV19; 7 nucleotides match TRBD1. Trimming took 3 bases from V and 4 from J; bases not matched to a gene: 8. CDR3 length: 15 amino acids. Germline lookup yields CDR1 LNHDA and CDR2 SQIVND (reference sequence). The CDR3: CASSIGSAGGTEAFF. The CDR3, as DNA: TGTGCCAGTAGTATTGGGTCGGCAGGGGGCACTGAAGCTTTCTTT.

This clone was found once. V is TRBV7-8 and J is TRBJ2-7, with 8 nucleotides matching TRBD2. Germline V gene lookup returns CDR1 SGHVS and CDR2 FQNEAQ. V shed 5 bases, J shed 3 bases, and the junction held 6 bases outside the gene matches. This CDR3 region has 14 residues. The CDR3 DNA reads TGTGCCAGCAGCCGTCCGGGGGGGGGCTACGAGCAGTACTTC. Encoded protein: CASSRPGGGYEQYF.

In DNA, the CDR3 is TGTGCCAGCAGGGCCCTCGAGGTCCGGGACAATGAGCAGTTCTTC. Amino acid sequence: CASRALEVRDNEQFF. The V gene is TRBV6-5, the J gene TRBJ2-1; D remains unclear. From germline, CDR1 is MNHEY and CDR2 SVGAGI. The CDR3 is 15 residues long. The ends were cut back, 6 bases at V and 5 bases at J, with 17 bases in the middle.